This entry lists 10 T cell receptor beta chains sequenced from one sample in a study of blood T cell repertoires in COVID-19 (dated by TCRdb to 2020 to 2022). Libraries were built with the immunoSEQ multiplex PCR assay. In its TCRdb copy, this immuneACCESS table keeps in-frame sequences only and misses some clones. Where compared with another copy, unresolved V genes explain less than half of these, and the others have no known cause. The sample records under 200,000 clones, less than 90% of which are singletons. The top ten clones comprise 13% to 15% of the sample. The specimen was peripheral blood. Receptor source: a man between 18 and 29 years old with active or convalescent COVID-19.

The rearrangement links TRBV14 to TRBJ2-5, with 10 bases matching TRBD1. Germline assignment: CDR1 SGHDN and CDR2 FVKESK. J gave up 7 bases and V 2 bases, and 7 bases lay outside the gene matches. This CDR3 spans 15 amino acids. CDR3 DNA: TGTGCCAGCAGCCAAAGAGGGACAGGGGCCTGGACCCAGTACTTC. Translating gives CASSQRGTGAWTQYF.

The chain uses TRBV7-6 and TRBJ1-4; 9 positions agree with TRBD1. The CDR3 totals 14 residues. V gave up 1 base and J gave up 7 bases; unmatched junction bases: 1. Germline V lookup: CDR1 SGHVS, CDR2 FNYEAQ. The CDR3 protein is CASSLDRGLEKLFF. The CDR3 DNA reads TGTGCCAGCAGCTTAGACAGGGGGCTTGAAAAACTGTTTTTT.

This chain joins TRBV2 and TRBJ1-4, with D possibly TRBD1 on 6 matching bases. This CDR3 comprises 16 residues. V lost 8 bases to trimming and J lost 0 bases, with 16 bases between them. Germline CDR1 reads SNHLY; CDR2 reads FYNNEI. CDR3 DNA: TGTGCCAGCGACGGTTCCAGGGGTGCAACTAATGAAAAACTGTTTTTT. Its translation is CASDGSRGATNEKLFF.

The genes are TRBV5-1 and TRBJ2-1, with 9 bases lining up with TRBD2. The trim removed 0 bases at V and 5 bases at J, leaving 6 bases unmatched. CDR1 is SGHRS, CDR2 YFSETQ, per germline. The CDR3 spans 16 residues. CDR3 in DNA: TGCGCCAGCAGCTTGGGGACTAGCGTGGGGAACAATGAGCAGTTCTTC. Translation: CASSLGTSVGNNEQFF.

This chain links TRBV15 with TRBJ2-1, with a possible D match to TRBD2 (6 bases). The germline V gene has CDR1 LNHNV and CDR2 YYDKDF (reference sequence). Trimming took 0 bases from V and 5 from J, leaving 17 bases between them. The length of the CDR3 is 17 residues. The CDR3 sequence: CATSRDTGLRPNNEQFF. CDR3 DNA sequence: TGTGCCACCAGCAGAGATACGGGACTCCGACCTAACAATGAGCAGTTCTTC.

This chain connects TRBV10-2 to TRBJ1-2, with D possibly matching TRBD1 (5 bases). The CDR3 runs to 12 residues. In germline, CDR1 is WSHSY, CDR2 SAAADI. The ends were cut back, 2 bases at V and 5 bases at J, with 6 bases in the middle. In DNA form, the CDR3 reads TGCGCCAGCAGTGAGCAGGGTTATGGCTACACCTTC. Translated: CASSEQGYGYTF.

The chain uses TRBV10-3 and TRBJ2-2, with D uncertain. The CDR3 is 12 amino acids. CDR1 and CDR2 from the germline V gene are ENHRY and SYGVKD. As DNA, the CDR3 is TGTGCGCACAAACCATCCACCGGGGAGCTGTTTTTT. Residues: CAHKPSTGELFF.

This clone occurred a few times. The chain combines TRBV4-1 with TRBJ2-2; 7 nucleotides agree with TRBD2. The ends lost 0 bases at V and 6 bases at J; junction bases unmatched: 10. This CDR3 region has 17 residues. Germline CDR1 MGHRA, CDR2 YSYEKL. The CDR3 region is CASSQDSSGIIAGELFF. In DNA form, the CDR3 reads TGCGCCAGCAGCCAAGATTCAAGCGGGATAATAGCCGGGGAGCTGTTTTTT.

This clone has a single count. CDR3 amino acids: CASSMDTFDQETQYF. The CDR3 nucleotides are TGTGCCAGTAGCATGGACACGTTCGACCAAGAGACCCAGTACTTC. V usage is TRBV19 and J usage is TRBJ2-5; TRBD1 is a possible D gene (5 bases). This CDR3 region has 15 residues. With 6 bases removed from V and 0 bases from J, the gap between germline ends came to 14 bases. CDR1 and CDR2 from the germline V gene are LNHDA and SQIVND (reference sequence).

The V gene is TRBV7-2, the J gene TRBJ1-1; D is uncertain. V was pared by 1 base and J by 3 bases, with 12 bases between. The CDR3 is made up of 15 amino acids. The germline CDR1 and CDR2 sequences are SGHTA and FQGNSA. For the CDR3, the DNA is TGTGCCAGCAGCTTAGAGGCAGGATCGGACACTGAAGCTTTCTTT. This encodes CASSLEAGSDTEAFF.